The 11 T cell receptor beta chains below all came from one sample that was sequenced in a study of beta chain features in type 1 diabetes. Sequencing targeted expressed TCRB transcripts, as all isolated RNA had been reverse transcribed. TCRdb keeps only in-frame clones here, not all; method: immunoSEQ multiplex PCR. Of approximately 260,000 clones in the sample, approximately 24% were seen once. Notes on the study in general: Patients with Type 1 diabetes showed moderately but significantly shorter TCRB CDR3s in all four CD4+ subsets.

No antigen has been assigned to these receptors. Sequenced sample: naive CD4+ T cells from blood. These receptors came from a woman aged 30 to 39 with type 1 diabetes.

This clone was seen only a few times. The chain couples TRBV2 to TRBJ1-4; tentative D call: TRBD1 (6 bases). The CDR3 is made up of 13 amino acids. The V gene's germline CDR1 is SNHLY and CDR2 FYNNEI. V was trimmed by 6 bases and J by 8 bases, leaving 13 bases between them. CDR3 nucleotides: TGTGCCAGCAGGGAACAGGGTTTGGAAAAACTGTTTTTT. It translates to CASREQGLEKLFF.

This sequence joins TRBV28 and TRBJ2-6; 9 bases are shared with TRBD1. The V gene end was trimmed by 7 bases and the J gene end by 0 bases; junction bases not matched to a gene: 4. The CDR3 is made up of 16 amino acids. Germline V lookup: CDR1 MDHEN, CDR2 SYDVKM. The CDR3 DNA sequence: TGTGCCAGCACTTTGACAGGGGGCTCTGGGGCCAACGTCCTGACTTTC. Translation gives CASTLTGGSGANVLTF.

The rearrangement joins TRBV7-2 to TRBJ2-7; D is ambiguous. Trimming took 2 bases from V and 2 from J, leaving 10 bases between them. Germline-derived CDR1 and CDR2 are SGHTA and FQGNSA. The CDR3 length is 14 residues. CDR3 nucleotide sequence: TGTGCCAGCAGCTTACCAGGTTCGACCTACGAGCAGTACTTC. It specifies CASSLPGSTYEQYF.

This clone occurred a few times. V gene TRBV7-8 combines with J gene TRBJ1-5, with 7 bases fitting TRBD1. Trimming cost V 5 bases and J 1 base; bases outside gene matches: 8. CDR3 length: 16 amino acids. Germline CDR1 SGHVS, CDR2 FQNEAQ. CDR3 sequence (DNA): TGTGCCAGCAGCCCCTCACAGGGGCCGAGCAATCAGCCCCAGCATTTT. It yields the protein CASSPSQGPSNQPQHF.

This clone has more than one count but fewer than ten. The gene calls are TRBV29-1 and TRBJ1-3; 7 nucleotides agree with TRBD1. This CDR3 contains 13 residues. Germline CDR1 SQVTM, CDR2 ANQGSEA. Trimming at V came to 7 bases and at J to 0 bases, leaving 3 bases not matched to a gene. The CDR3 reads CSAYRGSGNTIYF. The CDR3 DNA follows: TGCAGCGCCTACAGGGGCTCTGGAAACACCATATATTTT. The complete variable domain, with remaining parts taken from reference TRBV29-1 and TRBJ1-3, reads SAVISQKPSRDICQRGTSLTIQCQVDSQVTMMFWYRQQPGQSLTLIATANQGSEATYESGFVIDKFPISRPNLTFSTLTVSNMSPEDSSIYLCSAYRGSGNTIYFGEGSWLTVV.

The rearrangement joins TRBV7-3 to TRBJ2-2; 9 positions match TRBD1. Germline V gives CDR1 SGHTA, CDR2 FQGTGA. V shed 7 bases and J 8 bases; nucleotides not matched to a gene: 11. The CDR3 totals 15 residues. CDR3 sequence (DNA): TGTGCCAGCAATCTGCCGGGACAGGGAACAGGGGAGCTGTTTTTT. Translating gives CASNLPGQGTGELFF.

The chain couples TRBV7-9 to TRBJ2-3; TRBD2 is a possible D gene (6 bases). Between the trimmed V and J ends, which lost 5 bases and 2 bases, there was a span of 11 bases. This CDR3 has 14 residues. In germline, CDR1 is SEHNR, CDR2 FQNEAQ (reference sequence). The CDR3 protein is CASSNSGYTDTQYF. For the CDR3, the DNA is TGTGCCAGCAGCAATAGCGGATACACAGATACGCAGTATTTT.

The chain joins TRBV4-1 to TRBJ1-5; tentatively, D is TRBD1 (6 bases). Germline V CDR1 and CDR2: MGHRA, YSYEKL. V was shortened by 6 bases and J by 3 bases, with 15 bases between the two germline ends. The CDR3 runs to 15 residues. CDR3 amino acids: CASSQYRVSNQPQHF. DNA of the CDR3: TGCGCCAGCAGTCAATACAGGGTATCCAATCAGCCCCAGCATTTT.

In this sample, this clone turned up a few times. The rearrangement links TRBV2 to TRBJ2-5, with no clear D. Per germline, CDR1 SNHLY and CDR2 FYNNEI. CDR3 length: 13 amino acids. The germline V and J ends were trimmed by 6 bases and 3 bases, with 11 bases remaining between them. The CDR3 sequence: CASSRELEETQYF. In DNA, the CDR3 is TGTGCCAGCAGCCGAGAACTTGAAGAGACCCAGTACTTC.

The V and J genes are TRBV18 and TRBJ2-5; 7 bases fit TRBD1. Losses at the gene ends were 3 bases for V and 9 bases for J; bases not matched to a gene: 19. The CDR3 has 17 amino acids. CDR1 and CDR2 (germline): KGHSH, LQKENI. CDR3 bases: TGTGCCAGCTCACCTATATCTCGGGGACAGCTGTATATTCCCCAGTACTTC. Residues: CASSPISRGQLYIPQYF.

This clone was seen a few times. The chain uses TRBV9 and TRBJ2-7; 13 bases map to TRBD2. V lost 4 bases to trimming and J lost 5 bases; unmatched junction nucleotides: 12. The germline gives CDR1 SGDLS, CDR2 YYNGEE. The CDR3 spans 17 residues. The CDR3 is CASSPSWATSGRHEQYF. In DNA form, the CDR3 reads TGTGCCAGCAGCCCCTCCTGGGCGACTAGCGGGAGGCACGAGCAGTACTTC. The variable domain in full, completed from reference TRBV9 and TRBJ2-7, reads DSGVTQTPKHLITATGQRVTLRCSPRSGDLSVYWYQQSLDQGLQFLIQYYNGEERAKGNILERFSAQQFPDLHSELNLSSLELGDSALYFCASSPSWATSGRHEQYFGPGTRLTVT.